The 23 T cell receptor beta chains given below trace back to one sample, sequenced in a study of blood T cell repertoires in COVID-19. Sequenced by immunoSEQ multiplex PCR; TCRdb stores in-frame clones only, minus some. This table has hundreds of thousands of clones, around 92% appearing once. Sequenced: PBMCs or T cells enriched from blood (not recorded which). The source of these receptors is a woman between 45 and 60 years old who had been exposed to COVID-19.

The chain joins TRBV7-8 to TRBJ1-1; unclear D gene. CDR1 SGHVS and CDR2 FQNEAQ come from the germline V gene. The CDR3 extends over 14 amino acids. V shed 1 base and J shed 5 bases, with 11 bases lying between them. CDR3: CASSLEEVSTEAFF. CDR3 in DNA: TGTGCCAGCAGCTTAGAGGAGGTTTCGACTGAAGCTTTCTTT.

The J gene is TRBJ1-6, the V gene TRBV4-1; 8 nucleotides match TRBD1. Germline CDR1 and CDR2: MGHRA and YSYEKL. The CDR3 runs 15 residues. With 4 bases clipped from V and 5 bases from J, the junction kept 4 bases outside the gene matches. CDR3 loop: CASSLGQGNNSPLHF. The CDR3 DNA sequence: TGCGCCAGCAGCCTAGGACAGGGTAATAATTCACCCCTCCACTTT.

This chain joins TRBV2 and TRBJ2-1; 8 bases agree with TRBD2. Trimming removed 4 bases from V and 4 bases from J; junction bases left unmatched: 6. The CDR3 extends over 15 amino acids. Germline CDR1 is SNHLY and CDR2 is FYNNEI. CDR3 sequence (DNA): TGTGCCAGCAGTGGACTAGCGAGGGATTACAATGAGCAGTTCTTC. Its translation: CASSGLARDYNEQFF.

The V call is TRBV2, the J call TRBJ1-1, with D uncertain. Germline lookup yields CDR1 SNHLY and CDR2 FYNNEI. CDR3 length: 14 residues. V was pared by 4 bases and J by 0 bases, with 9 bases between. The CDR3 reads CASSVYGMNTEAFF. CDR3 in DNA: TGTGCCAGCAGTGTGTACGGGATGAACACTGAAGCTTTCTTT.

CDR3 region: CASSPDQRRLQFF. The CDR3, as DNA: TGTGCCAGCAGCCCGGACCAGAGGAGGTTACAGTTCTTC. The rearrangement links TRBV7-9 to TRBJ2-1, with a tentative D call TRBD2 (5 bases). CDR3 length: 13 residues. The germline gives CDR1 SEHNR, CDR2 FQNEAQ (reference sequence). V gave up 5 bases and J gave up 13 bases, with 18 bases separating them.

Here the CDR3 DNA reads TGTGCCAGCAGTGAAATAGATTCCGTATATGGCTACACCTTC. Translation gives CASSEIDSVYGYTF. The V and J genes are TRBV6-1 and TRBJ1-2, with D unclear. This CDR3 has 14 amino acids. V lost 2 bases to trimming and J lost 5 bases, with 12 bases between them. Germline-derived CDR1 and CDR2 are MNHNS and SASEGT.

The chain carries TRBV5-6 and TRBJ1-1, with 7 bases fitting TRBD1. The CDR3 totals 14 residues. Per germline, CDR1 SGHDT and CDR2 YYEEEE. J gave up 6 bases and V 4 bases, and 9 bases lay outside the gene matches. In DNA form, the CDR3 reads TGTGCCAGCAGCCAACTCCCCGGGACAGCTGAAGCTTTCTTT. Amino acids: CASSQLPGTAEAFF.

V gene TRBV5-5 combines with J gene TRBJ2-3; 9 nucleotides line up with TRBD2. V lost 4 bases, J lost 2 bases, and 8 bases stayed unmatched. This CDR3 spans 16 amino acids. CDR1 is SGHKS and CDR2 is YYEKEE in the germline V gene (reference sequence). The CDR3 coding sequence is TGTGCCAGCAGCCTCCCGACTAGCGGTGACACAGATACGCAGTATTTT. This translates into CASSLPTSGDTDTQYF.

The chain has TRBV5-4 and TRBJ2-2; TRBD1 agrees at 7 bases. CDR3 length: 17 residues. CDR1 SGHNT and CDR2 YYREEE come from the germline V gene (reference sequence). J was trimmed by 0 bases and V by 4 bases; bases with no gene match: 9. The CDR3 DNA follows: TGTGCCAGCAGCCGAAACGACAGGGCTTCGAACACCGGGGAGCTGTTTTTT. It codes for CASSRNDRASNTGELFF.

CDR3 region: CASSLTPFLKEQYF. For the CDR3, the DNA is TGTGCCAGCAGCCTGACTCCCTTCCTTAAAGAGCAGTACTTC. The chain carries TRBV6-5 and TRBJ2-7, with D unresolved. Between the trimmed V and J ends, which lost 6 bases and 7 bases, there was a span of 19 bases. The V gene's germline CDR1 is MNHEY and CDR2 SVGAGI. The CDR3 runs to 14 residues.

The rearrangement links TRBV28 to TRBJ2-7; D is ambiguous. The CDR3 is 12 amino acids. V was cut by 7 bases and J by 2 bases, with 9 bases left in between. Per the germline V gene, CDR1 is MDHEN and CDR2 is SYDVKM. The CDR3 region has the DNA TGTGCCAGCACGAACGGTCCCTACGAGCAGTACTTC. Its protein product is CASTNGPYEQYF.

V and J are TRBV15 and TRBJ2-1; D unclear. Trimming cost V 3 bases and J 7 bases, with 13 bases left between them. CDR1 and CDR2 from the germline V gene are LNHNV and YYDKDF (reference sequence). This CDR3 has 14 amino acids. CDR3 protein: CATSRASSRNEQFF. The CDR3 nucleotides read TGTGCCACCAGCAGGGCCTCATCGAGGAATGAGCAGTTCTTC.

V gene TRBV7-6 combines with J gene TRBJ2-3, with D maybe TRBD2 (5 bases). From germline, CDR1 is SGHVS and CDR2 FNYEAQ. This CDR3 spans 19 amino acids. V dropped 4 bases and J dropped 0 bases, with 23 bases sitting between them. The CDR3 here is CASSSPPGRRTSSTDTQYF. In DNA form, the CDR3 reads TGTGCCAGCAGCTCTCCCCCCGGCCGGCGGACTTCTAGCACAGATACGCAGTATTTT.

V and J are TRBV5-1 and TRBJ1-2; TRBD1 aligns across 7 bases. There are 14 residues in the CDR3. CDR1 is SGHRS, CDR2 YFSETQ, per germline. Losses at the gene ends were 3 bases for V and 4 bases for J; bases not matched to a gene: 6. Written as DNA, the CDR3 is TGCGCCAGCAGCTCATACAGGGGTGGCTATGGCTACACCTTC. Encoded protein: CASSSYRGGYGYTF.

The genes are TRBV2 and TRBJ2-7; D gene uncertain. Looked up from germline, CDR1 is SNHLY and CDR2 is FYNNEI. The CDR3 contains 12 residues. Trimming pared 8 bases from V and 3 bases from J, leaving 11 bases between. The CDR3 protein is CASVGSFYEQYF. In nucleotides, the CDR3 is TGTGCCAGCGTGGGCAGCTTCTACGAGCAGTACTTC. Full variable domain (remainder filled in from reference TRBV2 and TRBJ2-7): EPEVTQTPSHQVTQMGQEVILRCVPISNHLYFYWYRQILGQKVEFLVSFYNNEISEKSEIFDDQFSVERPDGSNFTLKIRSTKLEDSAMYFCASVGSFYEQYFGPGTRLTVT.

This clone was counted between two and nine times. DNA of the CDR3: TGCGCCAGCAGCCAGCCGGGGGGGGTCAGAAGTTCATACGAGCAGTACTTC. Its translation: CASSQPGGVRSSYEQYF. V and J are TRBV4-1 and TRBJ2-7; 8 bases are shared with TRBD2. This CDR3 has 17 amino acids. Unmatched junction bases numbered 14, after V lost 3 bases and J lost 4 bases. Per germline, CDR1 MGHRA and CDR2 YSYEKL.

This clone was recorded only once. For the CDR3, the DNA is TGCAGCGTTGAGCCTGACAGGGGCGTTCGTGAGACCCAGTACTTC. Its protein is CSVEPDRGVRETQYF. The chain uses TRBV29-1 and TRBJ2-5; TRBD1 matches at 8 bases. CDR3 size: 15 residues. J lost 5 bases, V lost 3 bases, and 11 bases had no gene match. Germline CDR1 SQVTM, CDR2 ANQGSEA.

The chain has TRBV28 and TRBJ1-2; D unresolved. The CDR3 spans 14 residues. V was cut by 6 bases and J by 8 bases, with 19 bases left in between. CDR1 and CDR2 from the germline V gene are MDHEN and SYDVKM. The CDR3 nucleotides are TGTGCCAGCAGGGCCCCCGCTAGCTCGGGCGGCTACACCTTC. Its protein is CASRAPASSGGYTF.

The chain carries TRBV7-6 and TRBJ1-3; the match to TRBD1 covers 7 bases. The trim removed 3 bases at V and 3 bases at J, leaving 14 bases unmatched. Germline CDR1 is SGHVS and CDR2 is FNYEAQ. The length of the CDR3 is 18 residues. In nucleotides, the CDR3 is TGTGCCAGCAGCTTCACCCACATCGATACAGGGGTTGGAAACACCATATATTTT. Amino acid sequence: CASSFTHIDTGVGNTIYF.

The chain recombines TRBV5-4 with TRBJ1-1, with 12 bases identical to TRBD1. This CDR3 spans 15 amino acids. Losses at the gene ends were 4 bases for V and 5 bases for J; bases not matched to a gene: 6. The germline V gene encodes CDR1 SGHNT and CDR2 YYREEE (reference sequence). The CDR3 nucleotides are TGTGCCAGCAGCAGGGGACAGGGGGCGCCTACTGAAGCTTTCTTT. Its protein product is CASSRGQGAPTEAFF.

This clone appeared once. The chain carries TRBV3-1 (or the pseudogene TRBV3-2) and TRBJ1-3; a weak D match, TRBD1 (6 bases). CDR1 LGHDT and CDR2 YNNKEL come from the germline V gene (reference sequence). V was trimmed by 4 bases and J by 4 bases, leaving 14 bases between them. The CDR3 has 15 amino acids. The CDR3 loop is CASSRTGITGNTIYF. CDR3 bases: TGTGCCAGCAGCCGTACAGGGATAACAGGAAACACCATATATTTT.

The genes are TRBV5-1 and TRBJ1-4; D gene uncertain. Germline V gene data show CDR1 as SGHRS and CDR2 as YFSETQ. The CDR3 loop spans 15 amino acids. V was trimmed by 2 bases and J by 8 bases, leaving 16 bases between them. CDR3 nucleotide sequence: TGCGCCAGCAGCTTATCGGGTATTTTCGGGGAAAAACTGTTTTTT. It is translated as CASSLSGIFGEKLFF.

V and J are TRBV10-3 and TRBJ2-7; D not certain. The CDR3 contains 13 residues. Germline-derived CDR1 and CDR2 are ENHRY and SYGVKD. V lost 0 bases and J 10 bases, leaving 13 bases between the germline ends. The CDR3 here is CAISESRESSQYF. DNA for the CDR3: TGTGCCATCAGTGAGTCGAGAGAATCATCCCAGTACTTC.